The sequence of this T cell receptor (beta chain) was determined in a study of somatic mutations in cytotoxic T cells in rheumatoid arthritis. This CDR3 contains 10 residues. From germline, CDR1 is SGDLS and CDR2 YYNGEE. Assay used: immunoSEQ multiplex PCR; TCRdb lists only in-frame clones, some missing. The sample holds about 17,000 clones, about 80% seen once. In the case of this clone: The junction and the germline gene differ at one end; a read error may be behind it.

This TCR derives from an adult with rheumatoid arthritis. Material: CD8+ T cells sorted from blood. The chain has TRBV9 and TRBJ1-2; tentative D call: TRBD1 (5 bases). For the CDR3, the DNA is TGTGCCAGCAGCACCAACAGGCTCCGCTTC. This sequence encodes CASSTNRLRF.